This is a list of T cell receptor beta chains from one sample in a study of graft-versus-host responses after intestinal transplantation. Data came from immunoSEQ multiplex PCR; TCRdb stores just in-frame clones and leaves some out. Here the sample spans about 97,000 clones, 80% to 95% being singletons. Which antigens these TCRs recognize remains unknown. The specimen was unstimulated CD8+ T cells sorted from spleen or lymph node cells, collected before transplant. The receptors stem from a human donor who was the organ donor for an intestinal transplant. The CDR3 runs from the conserved cysteine through the conserved F or W. D genes are given only for firm matches. Part of the rows lack a size; the others show once, few, many or a class for expanded clones.

size	D	V	J	CDR3	DNA
once	NA	TRBV7-9	TRBJ2-7	CASSFKSGSSYEQYF	TGTGCCAGCAGCTTTAAAAGCGGAAGCTCCTACGAGCAGTACTTC
NA	NA	TRBV5-6	TRBJ2-2	CASSSYTGELFF	TGTGCCAGCAGCTCATACACCGGGGAGCTGTTTTTT
NA	TRBD1	TRBV9	TRBJ2-1	CASSVSGTGYNEQFF	TGTGCCAGCAGCGTTTCCGGGACAGGTTACAATGAGCAGTTCTTC
NA	TRBD2	TRBV28	TRBJ2-7	CASRGLAGVEQYF	TGTGCCAGCAGAGGACTAGCGGGAGTCGAGCAGTACTTC
NA	TRBD2	TRBV7-9	TRBJ2-3	CASSTVSGVTDTQYF	TGTGCCAGCAGCACGGTTAGCGGGGTCACAGATACGCAGTATTTT
NA	NA	TRBV7-8	TRBJ2-7	CASSNYREKIYEQYF	TGTGCCAGCAGCAACTACAGGGAGAAAATTTACGAGCAGTACTTC
NA	TRBD1	TRBV5-8	TRBJ2-7	CASSLTGTGYEQYF	TGTGCCAGCAGCCTTACCGGGACAGGCTACGAGCAGTACTTC
NA	NA	TRBV11-2	TRBJ2-5	CASSFYRDKQETQYF	TGTGCCAGCAGCTTTTACAGGGATAAACAAGAGACCCAGTACTTC
once	NA	TRBV7-9	TRBJ2-2	CASSFITGSGGELFF	TGTGCCAGCAGCTTTATCACAGGGTCGGGCGGGGAGCTGTTTTTT
NA	TRBD1	TRBV10-2	TRBJ2-5	CASSDGQDPLETQYF	TGCGCCAGCAGCGACGGACAGGACCCCCTAGAGACCCAGTACTTC
NA	TRBD2	TRBV19	TRBJ2-3	CASSMGGQVQDTQYF	TGTGCCAGTAGTATGGGAGGGCAGGTTCAAGATACGCAGTATTTT
NA	NA	TRBV7-9	TRBJ1-2	CASRELVGNYGYTF	TGTGCCAGCCGGGAGCTAGTTGGTAACTATGGCTACACCTTC
NA	NA	TRBV7-9	TRBJ2-7	CASSLAESYEQYF	TGTGCCAGCAGCTTGGCGGAGTCCTACGAGCAGTACTTC
NA	NA	TRBV19	TRBJ1-2	CASSIMGQPFF	TGTGCCAGTAGTATAATGGGCCAACCCTTCTTC
NA	NA	TRBV13	TRBJ1-1	CASSPGHTNTEAFF	TGTGCCAGCAGCCCGGGACACACGAACACTGAAGCTTTCTTT
NA	TRBD1	TRBV2	TRBJ2-2	CASSEGPPGQGVTGELFF	TGTGCCAGCTCTGAGGGGCCCCCGGGACAGGGTGTCACCGGGGAGCTGTTTTTT
once	TRBD1	TRBV6-1	TRBJ1-1	CASSEVPTGGTEAFF	TGTGCCAGCAGTGAAGTCCCCACAGGGGGCACTGAAGCTTTCTTT
NA	NA	TRBV28	TRBJ1-1	CASSLNRGSLTEAFF	TGTGCCAGCAGTTTAAACCGGGGAAGTCTGACTGAAGCTTTCTTT
NA	NA	TRBV7-9	TRBJ2-7	CASSLGGRSYEQYF	TGTGCCAGCAGCTTAGGGGGGAGGTCCTACGAGCAGTACTTC
NA	NA	TRBV10-3	TRBJ1-2	CAISDGGYYGYTF	TGTGCCATCAGTGACGGGGGATACTATGGCTACACCTTC
NA	NA	TRBV7-9	TRBJ1-1	CASSPMGSGDTEAFF	TGTGCCAGCAGCCCAATGGGCTCGGGAGACACTGAAGCTTTCTTT
NA	NA	TRBV5-1	TRBJ2-7	CASSPGTQPAEQYF	TGCGCCAGCAGCCCCGGGACTCAGCCTGCCGAGCAGTACTTC
NA	TRBD2	TRBV11-2	TRBJ2-1	CASSSTSGRAVEQFF	TGTGCCAGCAGCTCGACTAGCGGGAGGGCAGTTGAGCAGTTCTTC
NA	TRBD2	TRBV7-9	TRBJ2-1	CASSLTGLADYNEQFF	TGTGCCAGCAGCTTGACGGGACTAGCGGACTACAATGAGCAGTTCTTC
NA	NA	TRBV12-2	TRBJ2-4	CASRHKWGGLEAKNIQYF	TGTGCAAGTCGCCACAAATGGGGGGGGCTTGAGGCCAAAAACATTCAGTACTTC
NA	TRBD2	TRBV4-2	TRBJ2-7	CASSQDPLAGAEEQYF	TGTGCCAGCAGCCAAGATCCCCTAGCGGGAGCCGAAGAGCAGTACTTC
NA	TRBD1	TRBV2	TRBJ2-1	CASSVTGDAYNEQFF	TGTGCCAGCAGTGTTACAGGGGACGCCTACAATGAGCAGTTCTTC
NA	NA	TRBV5-1	TRBJ1-2	CASSTPTENYGYTF	TGCGCCAGCAGCACGCCGACAGAAAACTATGGCTACACCTTC
NA	TRBD1	TRBV6-6	TRBJ2-1	CASSYSIPQGVEQFF	TGTGCCAGCAGTTACTCGATCCCGCAGGGGGTTGAGCAGTTCTTC
NA	TRBD2	TRBV6-5	TRBJ2-1	CASSYTSGSGNEQFF	TGTGCCAGCAGTTATACTAGCGGGAGCGGGAATGAGCAGTTCTTC
NA	TRBD2	TRBV4-1	TRBJ2-7	CASSQDPLSGAGVGSEQYF	TGCGCCAGCAGCCAAGATCCTTTATCGGGTGCGGGGGTCGGGAGCGAGCAGTACTTC
once	TRBD1	TRBV18	TRBJ2-7	CASSPPTGTGFHEQYF	TGTGCCAGCTCCCCACCCACCGGGACAGGGTTCCACGAGCAGTACTTC
once	TRBD1	TRBV19	TRBJ1-5	CASNTQGIQPQHF	TGTGCCAGTAATACACAGGGGATTCAGCCCCAGCATTTT
NA	TRBD2	TRBV4-2	TRBJ2-1	CASSPPLAAEQFF	TGTGCCAGCAGCCCGCCACTAGCGGCTGAGCAGTTCTTC
NA	TRBD1	TRBV11-1	TRBJ2-1	CASSTGQGERLNYNEQFF	TGTGCCAGCAGCACGGGACAGGGAGAGCGGCTAAACTACAATGAGCAGTTCTTC
NA	TRBD2	TRBV5-8	TRBJ2-3	CASNLRGLAGTDTQYF	TGTGCCAGCAACCTTCGAGGACTAGCAGGCACAGATACGCAGTATTTT
NA	NA	TRBV11-2	TRBJ2-5	CASSFREETQYF	TGTGCCAGCAGCTTCCGTGAGGAGACCCAGTACTTC
NA	NA	TRBV7-9	TRBJ2-7	CASSLSGSYEQYF	TGTGCCAGCAGCTTATCAGGGTCCTACGAGCAGTACTTC
NA	NA	TRBV13	TRBJ2-5	CASSLSLAETQYF	TGTGCCAGCAGCTTGAGCCTAGCCGAGACCCAGTACTTC
NA	NA	TRBV7-2	TRBJ1-2	CASSLESGGLNYGYTF	TGTGCCAGCAGCTTAGAATCTGGAGGACTTAACTATGGCTACACCTTC
NA	NA	TRBV15	TRBJ2-7	CATSPGYSGIPPNEQYF	TGTGCCACCAGCCCAGGGTATAGCGGTATCCCTCCCAACGAGCAGTACTTC